This TCR beta chain was found in a study of PD-L1 blockade in urothelial cancer. CDR3 length: 15 amino acids. V lost 5 bases and J lost 6; bases outside the gene matches: 10. The germline gives CDR1 MDHEN, CDR2 SYDVKM. Patients' urothelial carcinoma was locally advanced or metastatic. Data came from immunoSEQ multiplex PCR; TCRdb stores just in-frame clones and leaves some out. This sample has more than 85,000 clones, with about 89% found just once. The chain links TRBV28 to TRBJ1-5, with TRBD1 matching over 7 bases. This TCR was sampled from a woman aged 80 or over with urothelial cancer. The specimen comprised PBMCs, sampled around atezolizumab (anti-PD-L1) treatment. The DNA of the CDR3 is TGTGCCAGCAGTCCAAGGACAGGATCGCGTCAGCCCCAGCATTTT. Translation gives CASSPRTGSRQPQHF.